One and the same sample provided the 2 T cell receptor beta chains below, sequenced in a study of CD8 T cells in Susac syndrome. An amount of RNA that ranged from roughly 0.45 to 1 ug was reverse transcribed with random hexamers. TCRdb ran MiXCR on the immunoSEQ multiplex PCR reads and lists one entry per CDR3 protein. The sample holds about 120,000 distinct CDR3 sequences, about 93% seen once. The sample consisted of CD8+ T cells from PBMCs. Every receptor here comes from a human donor with Susac syndrome.

The rearrangement uses TRBV10-3 and TRBJ2-5; 11 bases are shared with TRBD2. CDR1 and CDR2 (germline): ENHRY, SYGVKD. This CDR3 comprises 15 residues. Losses at the gene ends were 3 bases for V and 6 bases for J; bases not matched to a gene: 6. CDR3: CAISDLGLAEKTQYF. In DNA form, the CDR3 reads TGTGCCATCAGTGACTTGGGACTAGCGGAAAAGACCCAGTACTTC.

V and J are TRBV9 and TRBJ1-1; D uncertain. Germline-derived CDR1 and CDR2 are SGDLS and YYNGEE. The germline V and J ends were trimmed by 0 bases and 3 bases, with 3 bases remaining between them. CDR3 size: 12 residues. CDR3 protein: CASSVGDTEAFF. The CDR3 DNA sequence: TGTGCCAGCAGCGTAGGGGACACTGAAGCTTTCTTT.